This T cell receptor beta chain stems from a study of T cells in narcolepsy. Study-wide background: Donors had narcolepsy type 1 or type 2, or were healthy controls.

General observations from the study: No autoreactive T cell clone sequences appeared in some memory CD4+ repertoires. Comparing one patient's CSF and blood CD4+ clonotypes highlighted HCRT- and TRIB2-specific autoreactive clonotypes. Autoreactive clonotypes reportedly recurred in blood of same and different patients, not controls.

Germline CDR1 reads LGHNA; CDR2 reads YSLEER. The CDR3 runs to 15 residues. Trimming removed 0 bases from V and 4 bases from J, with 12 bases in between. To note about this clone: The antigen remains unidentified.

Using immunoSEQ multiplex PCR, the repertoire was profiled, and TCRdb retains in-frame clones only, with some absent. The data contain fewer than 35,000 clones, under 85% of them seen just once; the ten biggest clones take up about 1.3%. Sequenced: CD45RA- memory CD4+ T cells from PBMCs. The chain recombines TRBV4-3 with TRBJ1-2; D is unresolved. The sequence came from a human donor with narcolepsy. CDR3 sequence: CASSQEGTGSYGYTF. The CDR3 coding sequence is TGCGCCAGCAGCCAAGAGGGCACGGGGAGCTATGGCTACACCTTC.